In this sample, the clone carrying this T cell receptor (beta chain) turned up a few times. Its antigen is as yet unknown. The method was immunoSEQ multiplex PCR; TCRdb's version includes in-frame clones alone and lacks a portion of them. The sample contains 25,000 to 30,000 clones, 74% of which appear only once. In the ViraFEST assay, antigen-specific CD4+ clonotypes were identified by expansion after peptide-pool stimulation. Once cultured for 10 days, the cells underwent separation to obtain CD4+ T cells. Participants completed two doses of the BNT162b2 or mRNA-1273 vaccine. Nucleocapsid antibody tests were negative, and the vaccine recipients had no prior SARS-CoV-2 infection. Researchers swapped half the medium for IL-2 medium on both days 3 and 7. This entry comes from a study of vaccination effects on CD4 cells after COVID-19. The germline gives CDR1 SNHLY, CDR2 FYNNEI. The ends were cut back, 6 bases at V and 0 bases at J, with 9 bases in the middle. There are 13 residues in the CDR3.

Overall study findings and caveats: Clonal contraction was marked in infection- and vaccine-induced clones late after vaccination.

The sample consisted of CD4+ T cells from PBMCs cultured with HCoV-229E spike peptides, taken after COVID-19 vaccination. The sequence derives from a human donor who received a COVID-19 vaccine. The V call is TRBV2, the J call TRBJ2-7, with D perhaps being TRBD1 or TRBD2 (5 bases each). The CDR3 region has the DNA TGTGCCAGCAGGAGGGACGGCTCCTACGAGCAGTACTTC. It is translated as CASRRDGSYEQYF. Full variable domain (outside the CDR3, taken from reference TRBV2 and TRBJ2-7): EPEVTQTPSHQVTQMGQEVILRCVPISNHLYFYWYRQILGQKVEFLVSFYNNEISEKSEIFDDQFSVERPDGSNFTLKIRSTKLEDSAMYFCASRRDGSYEQYFGPGTRLTVT.